This paragraph covers one T cell receptor beta chain sequence. There is no known antigen for this receptor. Base-call qualities are not available, and no considerably larger clone is one nucleotide away. The data belong to a study of beta chain features in type 1 diabetes (dated by TCRdb to between 2017 and 2018). Notes on the research overall: Mean age, gender distribution, total cell number and subset yield did not differ between patients and healthy donors. A total of under 140,000,000 sorted cells were examined across all samples, and the number of cells per subset was strongly correlated with RNA yield. The study compared the TCRB repertoires of sorted circulating CD4+ T cell subsets in recently diagnosed type 1 diabetes patients with those in matched healthy donors. Regulatory and stem cell-like memory subsets were obtained from only 8 patients and about eight healthy donors, while naive and central memory subsets were obtained from all 30 or so donors. What the work shows at the level of the full study, not this receptor alone: Only small numbers of individuals were included in the HLA sub-analyses, which left unresolved whether HLA type had any influence on TCRB rearrangement. Patients with type 1 diabetes made fewer insertions and deleted more nucleotides at VDJ recombination sites, implying thymic rearrangement abnormalities. Type 1 diabetes patients showed a moderate but significant shortening of TCRB CDR3 length in all four CD4+ subsets. Because cDNA was sequenced instead of genomic DNA, highly expressing activated cells could be over-represented, though the groups showed no difference in activation or CD3 levels. PCR may preferentially amplify shorter templates, but because patient and control samples were amplified and corrected together, any resulting skew would affect both groups equally. Naive, central memory and regulatory TCRB repertoires appeared to be more alike among patients than among healthy donors.

The entire amount of isolated RNA was reverse transcribed using the High Capacity cDNA Reverse Transcription Kit, so the sequenced TCRB transcripts were expressed ones. Deep immunoSEQ sequencing was performed on naive, central memory and regulatory T cell samples, with an average of roughly 4 million total reads per sample. Sorted cells were lysed in RLT buffer, and RNA was extracted using DNase-treated RNeasy Micro or Mini kits according to cell number. Each cell subset was processed separately to prevent cross-contamination, with patient and healthy donor samples processed together. TCRB sequences were amplified from cDNA with the immunoSEQ multiplex PCR, producing 87-bp fragments spanning the CDR3 region. The amplicons were sequenced using the Illumina HiSeq platform. In the original analysis: PCR bias was corrected computationally using synthetic template baselines, and reads within Hamming distance 2 were collapsed, with unmergeable singletons discarded. Reads were aligned to IMGT to assign V, D and J genes, CDR3 length, and insertions or deletions at six rearrangement sites. Within each subset, clonotype counts were normalized to sorted cell number, and only after that were true diversity and Gini coefficients computed with the tcR R package. The overlap coefficient, calculated on TCRB nucleotide sequences, was used to quantify repertoire sharing. Out-of-frame TCRB sequences from naive cells were analyzed as a proxy for the pre-selection repertoire. TCRdb holds this immuneACCESS table with in-frame rearrangements only. Some clones are missing; in checked studies, unresolved V genes explain under half, and the rest has no known cause. V, J and clone size derive from that table, while D and trimming were established from the DNA sequence. Present in this sample are around 500,000 clones, around 10% of which were seen just once. 0.045% to 0.06% of the sample belongs to the ten largest clones.

CDR1 SGDLS and CDR2 YYNGEE are derived from the germline V gene. The CDR3 measures 14 amino acids from cysteine to phenylalanine. CDR3 DNA is the only sequence kept; it has 42 bases, read in frame from the first base. V and J lose 1 base and 8 bases, and a span of 12 bases separates them. Each donor gave one peripheral blood draw, around 0.12 L on average, collected into heparinised tubes. Naive, central memory, regulatory and stem cell-like memory CD4+ T cells were sorted on a BD FACSAria II using a panel including CD45RO, CCR7, CD25, CD127, CD95 and CD27. All sorted populations exceeded 98% purity. PBMCs were separated immediately by Lymphoprep density gradient centrifugation and were stained directly, without being cultured. To minimize batch effects, samples were stained and sorted in pairs, one healthy donor with one patient per experiment.

The chain links TRBV9 with TRBJ2-2; the D region possibly corresponds to TRBD1 (6 bases align). The source of this sequence is a woman aged 18-35 years in good health. The sequencing input was naive CD4+ T cells from blood. Read against the paper, the sample's cell subset or site label means: true naive CD4+ T cells. CDR3 region: CASSVRRGKGELFF. The DNA sequence is as follows: TGTGCCAGCAGCGTAAGAAGGGGGAAGGGGGAGCTGTTTTTT.